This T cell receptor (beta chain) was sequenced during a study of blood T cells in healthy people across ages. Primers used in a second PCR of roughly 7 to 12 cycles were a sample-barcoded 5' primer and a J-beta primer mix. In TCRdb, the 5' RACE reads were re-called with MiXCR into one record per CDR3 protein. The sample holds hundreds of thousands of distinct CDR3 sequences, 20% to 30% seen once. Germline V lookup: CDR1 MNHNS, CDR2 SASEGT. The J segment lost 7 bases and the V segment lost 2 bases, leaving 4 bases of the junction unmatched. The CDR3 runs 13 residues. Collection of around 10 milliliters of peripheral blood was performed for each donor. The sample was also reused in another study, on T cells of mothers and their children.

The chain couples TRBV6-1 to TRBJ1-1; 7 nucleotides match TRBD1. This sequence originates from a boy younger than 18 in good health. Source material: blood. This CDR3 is CASSENRGGEAFF. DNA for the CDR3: TGTGCCAGCAGTGAAAACAGGGGAGGTGAAGCTTTCTTT.